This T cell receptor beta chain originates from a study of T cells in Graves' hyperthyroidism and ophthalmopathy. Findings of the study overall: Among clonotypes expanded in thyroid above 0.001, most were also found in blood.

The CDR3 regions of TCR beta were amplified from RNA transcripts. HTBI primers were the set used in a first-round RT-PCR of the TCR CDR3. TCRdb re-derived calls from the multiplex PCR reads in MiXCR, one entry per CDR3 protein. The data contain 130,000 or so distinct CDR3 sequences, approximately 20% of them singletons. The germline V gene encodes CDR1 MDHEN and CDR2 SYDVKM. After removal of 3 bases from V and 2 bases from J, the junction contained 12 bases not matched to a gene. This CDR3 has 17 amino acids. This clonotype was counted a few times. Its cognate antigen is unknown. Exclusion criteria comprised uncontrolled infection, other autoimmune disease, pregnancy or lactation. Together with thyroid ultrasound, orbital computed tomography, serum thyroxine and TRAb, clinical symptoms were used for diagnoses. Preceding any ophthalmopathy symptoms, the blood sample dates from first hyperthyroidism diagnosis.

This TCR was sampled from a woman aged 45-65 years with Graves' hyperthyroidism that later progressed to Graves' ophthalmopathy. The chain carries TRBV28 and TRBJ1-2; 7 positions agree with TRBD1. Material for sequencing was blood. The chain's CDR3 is CASSLGTAMRSNYGYTF. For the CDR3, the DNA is TGTGCCAGCAGTTTGGGGACAGCTATGAGATCAAACTATGGCTACACCTTC.